The TCR beta chain under discussion was sequenced for a study of T cell repertoires in ileal Crohn's disease. On the study more broadly: All patients had surgery for stricturing (61%) or penetrating (about 40%) disease.

This CDR3 contains 15 residues. The V gene lost 5 bases and the J gene lost 2 bases, with 15 bases spanning the gap. Germline CDR1 LNHDA, CDR2 SQIVND (reference sequence). General study results and limits: All patients with clonality above 26.8% had endoscopic recurrence.

A single count supports this clone. The antigen remains unidentified. Per sample, roughly 500 nanograms of biopsy DNA were TCRB immunosequenced. Assay used: immunoSEQ multiplex PCR; TCRdb lists only in-frame clones, some missing. This table has 9,500 to 12,000 clones, more than 75% appearing once. The clonotype originates from an adult with Crohn's disease. The chain is built from TRBV19 and TRBJ2-5, with D maybe TRBD1 (5 bases). The material sequenced was ileal tissue. The chain's CDR3 is CASSPRQGTQETQYF. CDR3 bases: TGTGCCAGTAGTCCCCGGCAGGGTACGCAAGAGACCCAGTACTTC.